This T cell receptor beta chain comes out of a study of T cell responses to AZD1222 COVID-19 vaccine. TCRdb's copy holds only in-frame clones and misses some; the assay was immunoSEQ multiplex PCR. The table includes around 120,000 clones, around 88% detected once. Study observations and caveats: The donor cohort was predominantly white British with a female majority, and clonal diversity may have been underestimated. The breadth and depth of Spike-specific TCRs increased once two AZD1222 doses had been given. Distributed over spike, vaccine-associated CD4 TCRs predominated at 160-218 and 743-854. Close to half of all spike-specific TCRs reportedly target regions of the variants that are unmutated.

A remark on this clone: Its antigen remains unidentified.

Germline V gives CDR1 MNHEY, CDR2 SVGAGI. The V end lost 7 bases, the J end lost 0 bases, and 15 bases lay between the germline ends. This CDR3 comprises 15 residues. This sequence joins TRBV6-5 and TRBJ1-1; D is possibly TRBD1 (6 bases). This clonotype was sampled from an adult in good health. Specimen: peripheral blood, collected on day 0 of AZD1222 vaccination. The CDR3 region is CASKKGGFLNTEAFF. The CDR3 DNA sequence: TGTGCCAGCAAAAAGGGGGGGTTTTTGAACACTGAAGCTTTCTTT.